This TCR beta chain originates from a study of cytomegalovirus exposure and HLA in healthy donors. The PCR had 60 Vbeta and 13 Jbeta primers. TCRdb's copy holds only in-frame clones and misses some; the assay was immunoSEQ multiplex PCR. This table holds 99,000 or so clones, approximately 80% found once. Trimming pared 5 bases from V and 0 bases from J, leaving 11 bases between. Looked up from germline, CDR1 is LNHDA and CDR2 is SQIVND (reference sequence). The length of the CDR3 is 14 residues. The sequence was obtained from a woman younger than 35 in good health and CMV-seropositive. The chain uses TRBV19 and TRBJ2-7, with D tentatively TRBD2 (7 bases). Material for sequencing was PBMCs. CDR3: CASSEAGASYEQYF. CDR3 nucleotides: TGTGCCAGTAGTGAGGCGGGGGCCTCCTACGAGCAGTACTTC.